Below, 21 T cell receptor beta chains from the same sample are listed, as sequenced in a study of CD8 T cells in Susac syndrome. Reverse transcription of about 0.45 to 1 ug RNA was carried out with random hexamers. TCRdb processed the immunoSEQ multiplex PCR reads anew with MiXCR; each CDR3 protein has one entry. The sample consists of some 130,000 distinct CDR3 sequences, 95% of them appearing once. The sample consisted of CD8+ T cells from PBMCs. All receptors derive from a human donor with Susac syndrome.

The chain carries TRBV30 and TRBJ1-1, with D uncertain. With 4 bases removed from V and 10 bases from J, the gap between germline ends came to 7 bases. CDR1 is GTSNPN, CDR2 SVGIG, per germline (reference sequence). The length of the CDR3 is 9 residues. This CDR3 is CAWKGAAFF. The CDR3 DNA sequence: TGTGCCTGGAAGGGTGCAGCTTTCTTT.

V usage is TRBV18 and J usage is TRBJ2-1; TRBD1 matches 9 bases. CDR3 length equals 14 residues. The germline V gene encodes CDR1 KGHSH and CDR2 LQKENI. Trimming cost V 6 bases and J 2 bases; bases outside gene matches: 2. CDR3 loop: CASSGQGPYNEQFF. DNA for the CDR3: TGTGCCAGCTCGGGACAGGGACCCTACAATGAGCAGTTCTTC.

This rearrangement joins TRBV20-1 to TRBJ1-2; D may be TRBD1 (5 bases). The CDR3 sequence is 14 residues long. V was trimmed by 3 bases and J by 4 bases, leaving 15 bases between them. The germline V gene encodes CDR1 DFQATT and CDR2 SNEGSKA (reference sequence). The CDR3, as DNA: TGCAGTGCTAGGACGGCAGGGTTTAGCTATGGCTACACCTTC. It encodes CSARTAGFSYGYTF.

V gene TRBV24-1 combines with J gene TRBJ2-1, with D hard to call. The length of the CDR3 is 12 residues. Trimming cost V 0 bases and J 8 bases, with 4 bases left between them. Germline V gene sequence: CDR1 KGHDR, CDR2 SFDVKD. As DNA, the CDR3 is TGTGCCACCAGTGATTTGATCGATGAGCAGTTCTTC. Its protein product is CATSDLIDEQFF.

The chain couples TRBV29-1 to TRBJ1-4; no definite D call. V lost 6 bases, J lost 8 bases, and 10 bases lay in between. This CDR3 comprises 11 residues. Germline assignment: CDR1 SQVTM and CDR2 ANQGSEA. The DNA of the CDR3 is TGCAGCGTAGATACGGGGGAAAAACTGTTTTTT. This gives the protein CSVDTGEKLFF.

The rearrangement uses TRBV6-6 and TRBJ2-3; D not certain. CDR1 and CDR2 (germline): MNHNY, SVGAGI (reference sequence). This CDR3 contains 15 residues. Trimming shortened V by 2 bases and J by 3 bases, and 12 bases separated the two germline ends. The CDR3 DNA is TGTGCCAGCAGTTACGTGGACGGGCTAACAGATACGCAGTATTTT. It encodes CASSYVDGLTDTQYF.

The rearrangement uses TRBV12-3 or TRBV12-4 and TRBJ1-4; D is undetermined. V lost 5 bases to trimming and J lost 10 bases, with 11 bases between them. This CDR3 spans 12 amino acids. The CDR3 sequence: CASSQTFGKLFF. Written as DNA, the CDR3 is TGTGCCAGCAGTCAAACCTTTGGAAAACTGTTTTTT.

V gene TRBV11-2 combines with J gene TRBJ2-7; 9 bases agree with TRBD1. V lost 3 bases, J lost 3 bases, and 9 bases stayed unmatched. CDR3 size: 16 residues. Looked up from germline, CDR1 is SGHAT and CDR2 is FQNNGV. In DNA, the CDR3 is TGTGCCAGCAGCTTGGGCCCGGGACAGGGCTTCTACGAGCAGTACTTC. This gives the protein CASSLGPGQGFYEQYF.

V gene TRBV5-1 combines with J gene TRBJ2-5; D remains unclear. The CDR3 consists of 14 residues. Trimming took 7 bases from V and 4 from J, leaving 17 bases between them. Germline V lookup: CDR1 SGHRS, CDR2 YFSETQ. For the CDR3, the DNA is TGCGCCAGCGAAGACGGCCTAGGATTAGAGACCCAGTACTTC. Translation gives CASEDGLGLETQYF.

The chain has TRBV4-1 and TRBJ1-2; D is unresolved. This CDR3 spans 12 amino acids. V lost 6 bases to trimming and J lost 4 bases, with 9 bases between them. Germline CDR1 and CDR2: MGHRA and YSYEKL. The CDR3 is CASRGAVYGYTF. The CDR3 coding sequence is TGCGCCAGCAGGGGTGCAGTCTATGGCTACACCTTC.

The chain recombines TRBV5-1 with TRBJ2-1; perhaps TRBD2 as D (6 bases). Germline CDR1 and CDR2: SGHRS and YFSETQ. This CDR3 is built from 16 residues. V was clipped by 2 bases and J by 3 bases, with 15 bases between them. The CDR3 loop is CASSFRAGKIYNEQFF. In DNA, the CDR3 is TGCGCCAGCAGCTTCAGGGCGGGAAAAATCTACAATGAGCAGTTCTTC.

The CDR3 DNA sequence: TGCGCCAGCAGCTCCAGTGGGAGCGAGCAGTACTTC. Translation gives CASSSSGSEQYF. The chain has TRBV5-1 and TRBJ2-7; possibly TRBD2 for D (5 bases). Trimming pared 3 bases from V and 6 bases from J, leaving 10 bases between. The CDR3 extends over 12 amino acids. Germline loops: CDR1 SGHRS, CDR2 YFSETQ.

The genes are TRBV13 and TRBJ2-3; the D is unclear. Germline CDR1 reads PRHDT; CDR2 reads FYEKMQ (reference sequence). The CDR3 runs 12 residues. The V gene lost 6 bases and the J gene lost 4 bases, with 8 bases spanning the gap. The CDR3 region is CASSPGPDTQYF. DNA for the CDR3: TGTGCCAGCAGTCCAGGACCAGATACGCAGTATTTT.

The CDR3 coding sequence is TGTGCCATCAGTGTGGACATCTCCTACGAGCAGTACTTC. Encoded protein: CAISVDISYEQYF. The rearrangement links TRBV10-3 to TRBJ2-7; perhaps TRBD1 as D (5 bases). Deletions cut 4 bases from V and 0 bases from J, with 7 bases between. Germline values: CDR1 ENHRY, CDR2 SYGVKD. This CDR3 is 13 amino acids long.

This rearrangement joins TRBV12-3 or TRBV12-4 to TRBJ1-5; no reliable D call. Trimming took off 5 bases at V and 5 bases at J, with 10 bases between the two ends. The CDR3 runs 13 residues. This CDR3 reads CASSPDGYQPQHF. The CDR3 DNA reads TGTGCCAGCAGTCCCGACGGTTATCAGCCCCAGCATTTT.

A remark on this clonotype: At one end the junction does not follow the germline gene, possibly because of a read error. The V gene is TRBV9, the J gene TRBJ1-1, with D perhaps TRBD1 (6 bases). CDR1 SGDLS and CDR2 YYNGEE come from the germline V gene. The CDR3 is made up of 12 amino acids. DNA of the CDR3: TGTGCCAGCAGTACGGGGGGGCGCCTAATGGACTTT. It encodes CASSTGGRLMDF.

The gene calls are TRBV29-1 and TRBJ2-7; TRBD2 aligns across 10 bases. Germline trimming cut 1 base from V and 3 bases from J; bases unmatched to any gene: 3. The germline V gene has CDR1 SQVTM and CDR2 ANQGSEA. The CDR3 is 14 amino acids. The CDR3 loop reads CSVEVSSGGYEQYF. In nucleotides, the CDR3 is TGCAGCGTTGAAGTTTCTAGCGGGGGCTACGAGCAGTACTTC.

V and J are TRBV30 and TRBJ2-1; 7 bases agree with TRBD2. Per germline, CDR1 GTSNPN and CDR2 SVGIG (reference sequence). The ends lost 0 bases at V and 7 bases at J; junction bases unmatched: 3. The CDR3 length is 13 residues. This CDR3 reads CAWSVSAGNEQFF. CDR3 coding DNA: TGTGCCTGGAGTGTATCAGCGGGAAATGAGCAGTTCTTC.

This chain uses TRBV27 with TRBJ1-4, with D perhaps matching TRBD1 (5 bases). The CDR3 totals 14 residues. V shed 2 bases and J shed 7 bases, with 11 bases lying between them. Germline assignment: CDR1 MNHEY and CDR2 SMNVEV (reference sequence). CDR3 sequence: CASSLRQGFEKLFF. DNA of the CDR3: TGTGCCAGCAGTTTAAGGCAGGGCTTTGAAAAACTGTTTTTT.

CDR3: CSVSGMGGYTF. The CDR3 DNA reads as TGCAGCGTCTCAGGGATGGGTGGCTACACCTTC. The chain links TRBV29-1 to TRBJ1-2, with D perhaps matching TRBD1 (5 bases). CDR1 SQVTM and CDR2 ANQGSEA come from the germline V gene. The CDR3 consists of 11 residues. Trimming took 6 bases from V and 7 from J, leaving 12 bases between them.

The chain is built from TRBV19 and TRBJ2-1, with D possibly TRBD2 on 5 matching bases. Per germline, CDR1 LNHDA and CDR2 SQIVND (reference sequence). The V end lost 3 bases, the J end lost 0 bases, and 9 bases lay between the germline ends. The CDR3 spans 15 residues. The CDR3 bases are TGTGCCAGTAGTATCCAGCGGAGCTCCTACAATGAGCAGTTCTTC. It codes for CASSIQRSSYNEQFF.